This passage covers 20 T cell receptor beta chains from one sample sequenced in a study of T cells in localized non-small cell lung cancer (dated by TCRdb to the early 2020s). Library generation was performed with the immunoSEQ multiplex PCR assay. Imported from immuneACCESS, the table was reduced by TCRdb to in-frame sequences with V and J called. These copies leave out some clones; in studies compared against another copy, an unresolved V gene accounts for under half, and the cause of the remainder is not known. The sample table contains about 24,000 clones; only one count was recorded for 92% of them. Approximately 2.7% of the sample goes to the ten largest clones. The input for sequencing was peripheral blood, taken before any cancer treatment. The receptors were sampled from a woman between 40 and 69 years old with stage I lung adenocarcinoma.

This clone was counted a few times. This sequence joins TRBV5-1 and TRBJ2-7, with 7 bases lining up with TRBD2. From germline, CDR1 is SGHRS and CDR2 YFSETQ. This CDR3 is 13 amino acids long. Losses at the gene ends were 1 base for V and 6 bases for J; bases not matched to a gene: 4. The CDR3 DNA reads TGCGCCAGCAGCTTGACTGGCGGGAGCGAGCAGTACTTC. As protein: CASSLTGGSEQYF.

This clone was found once. The chain couples TRBV5-1 to TRBJ2-2, with no clear D. The CDR3 totals 15 residues. Per germline, CDR1 SGHRS and CDR2 YFSETQ. V lost 7 bases and J 6 bases, leaving 19 bases between the germline ends. CDR3 protein: CASLPGSQSAGELFF. In DNA form, the CDR3 reads TGCGCCAGCCTACCTGGTAGCCAATCCGCCGGGGAGCTGTTTTTT.

This clone has a single count. The chain carries TRBV27 and TRBJ1-2, with D perhaps matching TRBD1 (5 bases). The V end lost 5 bases, the J end lost 0 bases, and 13 bases lay between the germline ends. The length of the CDR3 is 15 residues. Germline CDR1 MNHEY, CDR2 SMNVEV (reference sequence). The CDR3 sequence is CASSPGTHPNYGYTF. The CDR3 nucleotides read TGTGCCAGCAGTCCGGGGACCCACCCTAACTATGGCTACACCTTC.

The V call is TRBV5-4, the J call TRBJ2-7; no definite D call. Trimming cost V 4 bases and J 2 bases, with 10 bases left between them. CDR3 length equals 13 residues. From germline, CDR1 is SGHNT and CDR2 YYREEE (reference sequence). Here the CDR3 DNA reads TGTGCCAGCAGCCCCGCCGGAGCCTACGAGCAGTACTTC. This codes for CASSPAGAYEQYF.

This chain uses TRBV18 with TRBJ1-2; D is possibly TRBD1 (5 bases). Germline V gene data show CDR1 as KGHSH and CDR2 as LQKENI. V was shortened by 3 bases and J by 5 bases, with 16 bases between the two germline ends. The CDR3 runs 15 residues. DNA of the CDR3: TGTGCCAGCTCACCTCCGGGACCTGTGGGATATGGCTACACCTTC. It is translated as CASSPPGPVGYGYTF.

The rearrangement links TRBV6-6 to TRBJ1-5; TRBD1 might be the D (5 bases). Germline CDR1 is MNHNY and CDR2 is SVGAGI (reference sequence). The germline V and J ends were trimmed by 6 bases and 4 bases, with 7 bases remaining between them. The CDR3 spans 12 residues. CDR3 in amino acids: CASREGNQPQHF. As DNA, the CDR3 is TGTGCCAGCAGGGAGGGGAATCAGCCCCAGCATTTT.

The V call is TRBV6-1, the J call TRBJ2-5; D is undetermined. V dropped 9 bases and J dropped 2 bases, with 19 bases sitting between them. The CDR3 spans 15 residues. Germline-derived CDR1 and CDR2 are MNHNS and SASEGT. The CDR3 DNA sequence: TGTGCCAGTGGGTCCCGCCAGGCCCTACAAGAGACCCAGTACTTC. Protein sequence: CASGSRQALQETQYF.

This chain links TRBV7-8 with TRBJ2-1, with D possibly TRBD1 on 9 matching bases. The CDR3 contains 19 residues. V was pared by 5 bases and J by 6 bases, with 29 bases between. Germline assignment: CDR1 SGHVS and CDR2 FQNEAQ. The CDR3 DNA is TGTGCCAGCAGCCCCCGGGACAGGGTGGGAGCGGGAGTACCCAATGAGCAGTTCTTC. Encoded protein: CASSPRDRVGAGVPNEQFF. The full variable domain, its missing parts supplied by reference TRBV7-8 and TRBJ2-1, is GAGVSQSPRYKVAKRGQDVALRCDPISGHVSLFWYQQALGQGPEFLTYFQNEAQLDKSGLPSDRFFAERPEGSVSTLKIQRTQQEDSAVYLCASSPRDRVGAGVPNEQFFGPGTRLTVL.

A few counts support this clone. CDR3 bases: TGTGCCAGTAGTTCGACTAGTAGCCCGACCGGGGAGCTGTTTTTT. It codes for CASSSTSSPTGELFF. This chain links TRBV19 with TRBJ2-2; TRBD2 might be the D (6 bases). With 5 bases removed from V and 5 bases from J, the gap between germline ends came to 15 bases. CDR1 is LNHDA and CDR2 is SQIVND in the germline V gene (reference sequence). The CDR3 covers 15 residues.

This sequence joins TRBV4-1 and TRBJ1-2; tentative D call: TRBD1 (6 bases). V was shortened by 0 bases and J by 7 bases, with 9 bases between the two germline ends. CDR1 is MGHRA and CDR2 is YSYEKL in the germline V gene. The CDR3 has 13 residues. CDR3 DNA sequence: TGCGCCAGCAGCCAAGAAACAGGGTTTGGCTACACCTTC. It is translated as CASSQETGFGYTF.

The chain couples TRBV6-1 to TRBJ2-1; 9 nucleotides agree with TRBD2. CDR1 MNHNS and CDR2 SASEGT come from the germline V gene. CDR3 length: 16 amino acids. The V gene end was trimmed by 1 base and the J gene end by 4 bases; junction bases not matched to a gene: 5. This CDR3 reads CASSEVAGGVYNEQFF. The CDR3 nucleotides are TGTGCCAGCAGTGAAGTTGCGGGGGGGGTATACAATGAGCAGTTCTTC.

V and J are TRBV10-3 and TRBJ2-2, with 12 nucleotides matching TRBD2. The length of the CDR3 is 16 residues. V shed 4 bases, J shed 5 bases, and the junction held 5 bases outside the gene matches. The germline gives CDR1 ENHRY, CDR2 SYGVKD. This CDR3 is CAISVLAGGKTGELFF. In nucleotides, the CDR3 is TGTGCCATCAGTGTACTAGCGGGAGGTAAAACCGGGGAGCTGTTTTTT.

The chain combines TRBV5-1 with TRBJ2-7, with 7 bases lining up with TRBD2. The CDR3 is 14 residues long. V trimming: 2 bases; J trimming: 4 bases; junction bases outside the gene matches: 6. Germline V gene data show CDR1 as SGHRS and CDR2 as YFSETQ. The CDR3 region has the DNA TGCGCCAGCAGCTTCGAGGGAGGGTCATACGAGCAGTACTTC. Amino acids: CASSFEGGSYEQYF.

V is TRBV5-6 and J is TRBJ2-1; D is uncertain. Trimming removed 7 bases from V and 8 bases from J, with 13 bases in between. The germline V gene encodes CDR1 SGHDT and CDR2 YYEEEE. There are 12 residues in the CDR3. DNA of the CDR3: TGTGCCAGCCAAGGGCGTCTTGATGAGCAGTTCTTC. Its protein is CASQGRLDEQFF.

CDR3 DNA: TGTGCCAGCAGTGACGGGGCAGATACGCAGTATTTT. Its protein product is CASSDGADTQYF. The genes are TRBV6-4 and TRBJ2-3; no clear D. Germline CDR1 MRHNA, CDR2 SNTAGT. This CDR3 spans 12 amino acids. The ends were cut back, 2 bases at V and 4 bases at J, with 4 bases in the middle.

This clone was seen once. The CDR3 spells CASSRRTSVTDTQYF. The DNA of the CDR3 is TGTGCCAGCAGTCGAAGGACTAGCGTCACAGATACGCAGTATTTT. The chain recombines TRBV27 with TRBJ2-3; TRBD2 agrees at 9 bases. This CDR3 comprises 15 residues. The germline gives CDR1 MNHEY, CDR2 SMNVEV (reference sequence). Unmatched junction bases numbered 5, after V lost 5 bases and J lost 2 bases.

The rearrangement links TRBV6-5 to TRBJ2-2; tentatively, D is TRBD2 (6 bases). Germline lookup yields CDR1 MNHEY and CDR2 SVGAGI. Trimming cost V 4 bases and J 5 bases, with 11 bases left between them. CDR3 length: 14 residues. CDR3 in DNA: TGTGCCAGCAGTTGGGGGGACCAGACCGGGGAGCTGTTTTTT. Translated: CASSWGDQTGELFF.

This rearrangement joins TRBV5-1 to TRBJ2-2, with 7 bases identical to TRBD2. CDR3 length: 17 residues. Germline V gives CDR1 SGHRS, CDR2 YFSETQ. V lost 7 bases to trimming and J lost 7 bases; unmatched junction nucleotides: 19. The CDR3 coding sequence is TGCGCCAGCGCCGTCCTACCGGGGAGGGCCTCCGTCGGGGAGCTGTTTTTT. It yields the protein CASAVLPGRASVGELFF. The variable domain in full, completed from reference TRBV5-1 and TRBJ2-2, reads KAGVTQTPRYLIKTRGQQVTLSCSPISGHRSVSWYQQTPGQGLQFLFEYFSETQRNKGNFPGRFSGRQFSNSRSEMNVSTLELGDSALYLCASAVLPGRASVGELFFGEGSRLTVL.

This chain joins TRBV5-1 and TRBJ2-2; maybe TRBD2 (6 bases). The CDR3 runs to 15 residues. Germline V gene sequence: CDR1 SGHRS, CDR2 YFSETQ. With 6 bases removed from V and 3 bases from J, the gap between germline ends came to 15 bases. CDR3 protein: CASKGGVWDTGELFF. As DNA, the CDR3 is TGCGCCAGCAAAGGAGGGGTGTGGGACACCGGGGAGCTGTTTTTT.

The J gene is TRBJ1-1, the V gene TRBV28, with 10 bases that match TRBD1. From germline, CDR1 is MDHEN and CDR2 SYDVKM. J lost 8 bases, V lost 8 bases, and 20 bases had no gene match. The CDR3 consists of 17 residues. The CDR3 loop is CASLLTGGEADGSEAFF. CDR3 DNA: TGTGCCAGCCTACTGACAGGGGGCGAAGCGGATGGGTCCGAAGCTTTCTTT.